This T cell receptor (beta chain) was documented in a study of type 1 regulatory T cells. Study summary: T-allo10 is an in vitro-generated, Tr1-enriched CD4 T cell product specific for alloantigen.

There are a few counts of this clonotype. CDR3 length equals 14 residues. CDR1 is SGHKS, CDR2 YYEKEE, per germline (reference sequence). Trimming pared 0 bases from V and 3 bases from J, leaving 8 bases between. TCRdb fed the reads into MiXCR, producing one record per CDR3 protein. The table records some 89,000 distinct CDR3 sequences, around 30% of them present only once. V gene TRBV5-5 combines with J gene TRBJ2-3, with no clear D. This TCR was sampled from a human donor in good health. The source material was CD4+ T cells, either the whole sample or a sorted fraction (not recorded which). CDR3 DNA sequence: TGTGCCAGCAGCTTGGGCAGGCTGACAGATACGCAGTATTTT. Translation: CASSLGRLTDTQYF.